The clone carrying this T cell receptor (beta chain) was seen ten or more times. The data are from a study of T-cell reconstitution after alpha-beta-depleted transplantation in children. Researchers prepared the TCRbeta library using unique molecular identifiers, the study reports. TCRdb itself ran the PCR reads through MiXCR, one entry per CDR3 protein. The sample includes 150,000 to 250,000 distinct CDR3 sequences, roughly 14% of them seen just once. The clonotype originates from a human donor who donated a stem cell graft to a child with acute lymphoblastic leukemia. The specimen comprised PBMCs from the stem cell graft donor, sampled from the stem cell graft.

The CDR3 loop reads CASSLQGRRNSPLHF. The CDR3 DNA sequence: TGTGCCAGCAGTTTACAGGGGCGGCGGAATTCACCCCTCCACTTT. The chain links TRBV6-5 to TRBJ1-6; TRBD1 agrees at 7 bases. CDR3 length: 15 residues. V dropped 4 bases and J dropped 7; count of bases not matched to a gene: 7. In germline, CDR1 is MNHEY, CDR2 SVGAGI.